The table lists the clone carrying this TCR beta chain with many counts. This specimen comes from a study of early T cells in non-severe SARS-CoV-2 infection. One entry per CDR3 protein results from TCRdb running MiXCR on the 5' RACE reads. The table records 60,000 to 65,000 distinct CDR3 sequences, 7.5% to 9% of them present only once. Germline CDR1 reads MNHEY; CDR2 reads SVGEGT. The CDR3 has 16 amino acids. With 1 base clipped from V and 6 bases from J, the junction kept 1 base outside the gene matches. Sample: whole blood, taken at baseline. The sequence came from an adult who was a healthcare worker with PCR-confirmed SARS-CoV-2 infection or an uninfected control (not recorded which). The V call is TRBV6-2 or TRBV6-3, the J call TRBJ2-1; 15 positions match TRBD2. The CDR3 here is CASSYWTSGRANEQFF. For the CDR3, the DNA is TGTGCCAGCAGTTACTGGACTAGCGGGAGGGCCAATGAGCAGTTCTTC.